This T cell receptor (beta chain) is drawn from a study of response to subunit inactivated influenza vaccine. Of note for this clonotype: Its antigen is undetermined.

One entry per CDR3 protein results from TCRdb running MiXCR on the RT-PCR reads. This sample has hundreds of thousands of distinct CDR3 sequences, with around 20% found just once. CDR1 is SEHNR and CDR2 is FQNEAQ in the germline V gene (reference sequence). The CDR3 totals 14 residues. The V end lost 7 bases, the J end lost 5 bases, and 17 bases lay between the germline ends. Study results and limitations: The study's authors posited that every seasonal influenza vaccination enlists few new T cells.

Sequenced here: PBMCs from blood, sampled 5 days after vaccination. The chain is built from TRBV7-9 and TRBJ2-5; D possibly corresponds to TRBD1 (5 bases). The receptor's source is a man aged 45-60 years who received an inactivated influenza vaccine. Here the CDR3 reads CASTKGNFGETQYF. CDR3 sequence (DNA): TGTGCCAGCACTAAGGGGAACTTTGGGGAGACCCAGTACTTC.